Sequencing of this T cell receptor (beta chain) was carried out in a study of T cells in Graves' hyperthyroidism and ophthalmopathy. Study results and limitations: In blood, most of the thyroid clonotypes expanded above 0.001 were also present. Ophthalmopathy was predicted by the model a median of roughly 6.7 months ahead of onset.

It was RNA transcripts that yielded the amplified TCR beta CDR3 regions. Primed by the HTBI set, a first-round RT-PCR was run on the TCR CDR3. TCRdb reanalysed the multiplex PCR reads using MiXCR and keeps one entry per CDR3 protein. This repertoire shows around 600,000 distinct CDR3 sequences, more than 12% found once; its top ten account for around 13%. Fresh peripheral blood, 8 to 10 ml, was the source of the PBMCs. This clonotype was observed at least ten times. Its matching antigen is unknown. The CDR3 totals 14 residues. The germline gives CDR1 SGHRS, CDR2 YFSETQ. With 0 bases removed from V and 4 bases from J, the gap between germline ends came to 10 bases.

Input material: blood. This receptor was taken from a woman between 50 and 59 years old with Graves' ophthalmopathy. The chain links TRBV5-1 to TRBJ1-1, with unresolved D. Here the CDR3 reads CASSLAQTGTEAFF. For the CDR3, the DNA is TGCGCCAGCAGCTTGGCTCAGACGGGCACTGAAGCTTTCTTT.